These 30 T cell receptor beta chains originate from one sample sequenced in a study of cytomegalovirus exposure and HLA in healthy donors. Primers: 60 Vbeta forward and 13 Jbeta reverse. The protocol was immunoSEQ multiplex PCR, while the TCRdb copy is restricted to in-frame clones and leaves out a portion. The table has 250,000 to 350,000 clones, 80% seen once. Sequencing input: PBMCs. Receptor source: a girl aged 2-10 years in good health and CMV-seronegative.

The genes are TRBV6-5 and TRBJ2-5; 10 bases agree with TRBD1. Looked up from germline, CDR1 is MNHEY and CDR2 is SVGAGI. This CDR3 comprises 16 residues. Trimming removed 4 bases from V and 4 bases from J; junction bases left unmatched: 9. The DNA of the CDR3 is TGTGCCAGCAGTTCACGGACAGGGGGATTCGGAGAGACCCAGTACTTC. Its protein is CASSSRTGGFGETQYF.

This sequence joins TRBV19 and TRBJ1-1, with TRBD1 identical over 7 bases. Trimming at V came to 9 bases and at J to 4 bases, leaving 5 bases not matched to a gene. Looked up from germline, CDR1 is LNHDA and CDR2 is SQIVND (reference sequence). This CDR3 has 12 amino acids. CDR3 sequence (DNA): TGTGCCAGCGGACAGGTGGGCACTGAAGCTTTCTTT. Its translation is CASGQVGTEAFF.

This clone was seen a handful of times. The genes are TRBV27 and TRBJ1-4; 8 nucleotides line up with TRBD1. V lost 0 bases and J lost 2; bases outside the gene matches: 5. Germline CDR1 reads MNHEY; CDR2 reads SMNVEV (reference sequence). The CDR3 length is 17 residues. The CDR3 nucleotides are TGTGCCAGCAGTTTATCTTCCAGGGGGCCTACTAATGAAAAACTGTTTTTT. Protein product: CASSLSSRGPTNEKLFF.

The V and J genes are TRBV7-3 and TRBJ1-2; D possibly corresponds to TRBD1 (5 bases). The germline CDR1 and CDR2 sequences are SGHTA and FQGTGA. The CDR3 consists of 12 residues. V lost 4 bases to trimming and J lost 4 bases, with 7 bases between them. The CDR3 loop reads CASSSRVYGYTF. The CDR3 coding sequence is TGTGCCAGCAGCTCCAGGGTCTATGGCTACACCTTC.

The chain employs TRBV28 and TRBJ2-3; 12 bases align to TRBD2. The CDR3 sequence is 14 residues long. V trimming: 6 bases; J trimming: 7 bases; junction bases outside the gene matches: 5. CDR1 and CDR2 (germline): MDHEN, SYDVKM. The DNA of the CDR3 is TGTGCCAGCAGCTCTAGCGGGGGGGCGAATACGCAGTATTTT. Amino acid sequence: CASSSSGGANTQYF.

The chain couples TRBV9 to TRBJ1-2; the D is unclear. V was pared by 1 base and J by 3 bases, with 10 bases between. This CDR3 spans 14 amino acids. The germline V gene has CDR1 SGDLS and CDR2 YYNGEE. For the CDR3, the DNA is TGTGCCAGCAGCGTATCAACAGCCTACTATGGCTACACCTTC. Translation gives CASSVSTAYYGYTF.

The J gene is TRBJ1-2, the V gene TRBV7-9, with D possibly TRBD1 on 6 matching bases. Germline CDR1 SEHNR, CDR2 FQNEAQ (reference sequence). CDR3 length: 17 residues. V was pared by 1 base and J by 6 bases, with 21 bases between. The CDR3 reads CASSLGEGEGGAHGYTF. As DNA, the CDR3 is TGTGCCAGCAGCTTAGGAGAGGGTGAGGGGGGGGCGCATGGCTACACCTTC. Filled out from reference TRBV7-9 and TRBJ1-2, the complete variable domain reads DTGVSQNPRHKITKRGQNVTFRCDPISEHNRLYWYRQTLGQGPEFLTYFQNEAQLEKSRLLSDRFSAERPKGSFSTLEIQRTEQGDSAMYLCASSLGEGEGGAHGYTFGSGTRLTVV.

This chain links TRBV28 with TRBJ2-5; 8 bases line up with TRBD1. This CDR3 has 15 amino acids. Trimming took 5 bases from V and 2 from J; bases not matched to a gene: 7. CDR1 is MDHEN and CDR2 is SYDVKM in the germline V gene. The CDR3 is CASSPWDRLQETQYF. The CDR3 DNA reads as TGTGCCAGCAGTCCTTGGGACAGGCTTCAAGAGACCCAGTACTTC. The whole variable domain, filled in from reference TRBV28 and TRBJ2-5, reads DVKVTQSSRYLVKRTGEKVFLECVQDMDHENMFWYRQDPGLGLRLIYFSYDVKMKEKGDIPEGYSVSREKKERFSLILESASTNQTSMYLCASSPWDRLQETQYFGPGTRLLVL.

This chain links TRBV27 with TRBJ2-1; 7 positions match TRBD2. V was clipped by 6 bases and J by 4 bases; unmatched bases: 18. CDR3 length equals 18 residues. Germline CDR1 reads MNHEY; CDR2 reads SMNVEV (reference sequence). The CDR3 region is CASRTSGGRELIYNEQFF. CDR3 DNA sequence: TGTGCCAGCAGAACCTCTGGCGGGCGGGAGTTGATTTACAATGAGCAGTTCTTC.

The rearrangement links TRBV6-1 to TRBJ2-7, with D tentatively TRBD1 (6 bases). The CDR3 has 12 amino acids. Germline V gene data show CDR1 as MNHNS and CDR2 as SASEGT. The germline V and J ends were trimmed by 6 bases and 3 bases, with 9 bases remaining between them. The CDR3 DNA reads TGTGCCAGCAGCCTGGACAGCTACGAGCAGTACTTC. Amino acids: CASSLDSYEQYF.

J is TRBJ1-4 and V is TRBV7-2; TRBD1 matches at 7 bases. V dropped 3 bases and J dropped 7; count of bases not matched to a gene: 5. The CDR3 loop spans 14 amino acids. Germline CDR1 SGHTA, CDR2 FQGNSA. This CDR3 is CASSLDRFGEKLFF. CDR3 DNA sequence: TGTGCCAGCAGCTTGGACAGGTTTGGTGAAAAACTGTTTTTT. Together with reference TRBV7-2 and TRBJ1-4, the CDR3 gives the full variable domain: GAGVSQSPSNKVTEKGKDVELRCDPISGHTALYWYRQSLGQGLEFLIYFQGNSAPDKSGLPSDRFSAERTGGSVSTLTIQRTQQEDSAVYLCASSLDRFGEKLFFGSGTQLSVL.

V is TRBV5-6 and J is TRBJ2-3; weak D call: TRBD1 (6 bases). The CDR3 runs 13 residues. Germline loops: CDR1 SGHDT, CDR2 YYEEEE. Trimming left V 4 bases short and J 5 bases short, with 11 bases between. The CDR3 coding sequence is TGTGCCAGCAGCGCCGGGACATTAGATACGCAGTATTTT. Translated: CASSAGTLDTQYF.

This clone occurred a few times. This sequence joins TRBV9 and TRBJ2-1; 12 positions match TRBD2. V was pared by 0 bases and J by 5 bases, with 3 bases of the junction left unmatched. CDR3 length: 16 amino acids. Germline V gene lookup returns CDR1 SGDLS and CDR2 YYNGEE. CDR3 amino acids: CASSVVRLAGDNEQFF. In DNA form, the CDR3 reads TGTGCCAGCAGCGTAGTGAGACTAGCGGGGGACAATGAGCAGTTCTTC.

The rearrangement uses TRBV27 and TRBJ1-1; D uncertain. The V and J ends lost 5 bases and 4 bases respectively, with 20 bases between them. The CDR3 loop spans 16 amino acids. Germline assignment: CDR1 MNHEY and CDR2 SMNVEV (reference sequence). CDR3 sequence reads: CASSQDTNLMGTEAFF. In DNA form, the CDR3 reads TGTGCCAGCAGTCAAGACACAAACTTAATGGGCACTGAAGCTTTCTTT.

The chain has TRBV7-3 and TRBJ2-3, with TRBD2 identical over 7 bases. The CDR3 is made up of 14 amino acids. The germline gives CDR1 SGHTA, CDR2 FQGTGA. V was pared by 5 bases and J by 6 bases, with 8 bases of the junction left unmatched. The CDR3 DNA reads as TGTGCCAGCAGCCCCCCGGGACTACCGGATACGCAGTATTTT. This translates into CASSPPGLPDTQYF.

The chain is built from TRBV10-3 and TRBJ1-1; D is undetermined. Trimming took off 7 bases at V and 1 base at J, with 10 bases between the two ends. The CDR3 spans 13 residues. CDR1 is ENHRY and CDR2 is SYGVKD in the germline V gene. Written as DNA, the CDR3 is TGTGCCATCAAGGTGGGAGGGAACACTGAAGCTTTCTTT. This encodes CAIKVGGNTEAFF.

The rearrangement links TRBV19 to TRBJ2-1; TRBD2 matches 8 bases. Per the germline V gene, CDR1 is LNHDA and CDR2 is SQIVND (reference sequence). This CDR3 has 15 residues. V lost 1 base to trimming and J lost 5 bases; unmatched junction nucleotides: 4. CDR3 sequence reads: CASSIGAGVDNEQFF. CDR3 nucleotide sequence: TGTGCCAGTAGTATAGGAGCGGGGGTTGACAATGAGCAGTTCTTC.

The chain carries TRBV10-3 and TRBJ2-2, with 14 bases matching TRBD2. V was pared by 8 bases and J by 0 bases, with 2 bases of the junction left unmatched. In germline, CDR1 is ENHRY, CDR2 SYGVKD. The CDR3 covers 16 residues. The CDR3 sequence is CAIGLAGGTNTGELFF. As DNA, the CDR3 is TGTGCCATCGGACTAGCGGGGGGTACGAACACCGGGGAGCTGTTTTTT.

This clone was picked up one time. This rearrangement joins TRBV25-1 to TRBJ2-2; 8 nucleotides agree with TRBD2. The J segment lost 2 bases and the V segment lost 6 bases, leaving 8 bases of the junction unmatched. Germline CDR1 reads MGHDK; CDR2 reads SYGVNS. The CDR3 is 16 residues long. CDR3 bases: TGTGCCAGCAGAAGTGAGGCGGGGGGAAACACCGGGGAGCTGTTTTTT. This codes for CASRSEAGGNTGELFF.

The J gene is TRBJ1-1, the V gene TRBV11-2; D is unresolved. Trimming removed 2 bases from V and 1 base from J, with 11 bases in between. CDR1 is SGHAT and CDR2 is FQNNGV in the germline V gene. The CDR3 contains 15 residues. The CDR3 coding sequence is TGTGCCAGCAGCTTATTGTTGTCGGGGAACACTGAAGCTTTCTTT. Protein sequence: CASSLLLSGNTEAFF.

This clone was picked up a small number of times. This sequence joins TRBV27 and TRBJ2-1; tentatively, D is TRBD2 (6 bases). This CDR3 has 15 residues. Germline V lookup: CDR1 MNHEY, CDR2 SMNVEV (reference sequence). V was trimmed by 5 bases and J by 2 bases, leaving 13 bases between them. The CDR3 region has the DNA TGTGCCAGCAGTCCCACTAGCCGTACCTACAATGAGCAGTTCTTC. As protein: CASSPTSRTYNEQFF.

The chain couples TRBV13 to TRBJ2-5, with D unresolved. Deletions cut 4 bases from V and 9 bases from J, with 9 bases between. Per germline, CDR1 PRHDT and CDR2 FYEKMQ (reference sequence). The CDR3 runs 11 residues. CDR3 loop: CASSYYWAQYF. CDR3 nucleotide sequence: TGTGCCAGCAGCTACTATTGGGCCCAGTACTTC.

This sequence joins TRBV27 and TRBJ2-6; the D gene is possibly TRBD1 (6 bases). This CDR3 region has 16 residues. Looked up from germline, CDR1 is MNHEY and CDR2 is SMNVEV (reference sequence). V dropped 5 bases and J dropped 2 bases, with 13 bases sitting between them. CDR3 sequence reads: CASSHHSGAGANVLTF. The CDR3 DNA reads as TGTGCCAGCAGTCACCACTCAGGGGCTGGGGCCAACGTCCTGACTTTC.

This chain connects TRBV27 to TRBJ2-1; 8 nucleotides align to TRBD2. Germline V gene sequence: CDR1 MNHEY, CDR2 SMNVEV (reference sequence). The V segment lost 3 bases and the J segment 4 bases; nucleotides outside the gene matches: 2. CDR3 size: 14 residues. CDR3 DNA: TGTGCCAGCAGTTTGCTAGCGGGTTACAATGAGCAGTTCTTC. This sequence encodes CASSLLAGYNEQFF.

The chain couples TRBV5-1 to TRBJ2-5; possibly TRBD2 for D (7 bases). The end of the DNA fits TRBJ2-7 better, so the J call may be wrong. CDR1 is SGHRS, CDR2 YFSETQ, per germline. This CDR3 comprises 15 residues. CDR3 DNA: TGCGCCAGCAGCTTGGTCCGGGGGGCGTCCTACGAGCAGTACTTC. The encoded protein is CASSLVRGASYEQYF.

This clone was counted between two and nine times. The chain uses TRBV28 and TRBJ2-7; TRBD1 matches at 9 bases. Germline CDR1 and CDR2: MDHEN and SYDVKM. V lost 5 bases and J lost 1; bases outside the gene matches: 9. This CDR3 has 16 residues. The chain's CDR3 is CASSRFSGTGSYEQYF. DNA for the CDR3: TGTGCCAGCAGTCGGTTTAGTGGGACAGGGTCCTACGAGCAGTACTTC.

The chain has TRBV6-5 and TRBJ2-5, with D maybe TRBD1 (6 bases). CDR1 MNHEY and CDR2 SVGAGI come from the germline V gene. The CDR3 runs 13 residues. The germline V and J ends were trimmed by 7 bases and 2 bases, with 11 bases remaining between them. CDR3 loop: CASTQGPQETQYF. The CDR3 region has the DNA TGTGCCAGCACACAGGGCCCACAAGAGACCCAGTACTTC.

The chain has TRBV4-1 and TRBJ2-5; 8 bases are a match to TRBD1. The germline V gene encodes CDR1 MGHRA and CDR2 YSYEKL. The CDR3 is 16 residues long. Trimming took 0 bases from V and 5 from J; bases not matched to a gene: 8. The CDR3 nucleotides read TGCGCCAGCAGCCAAGACATGGCAGGGGGCGCGGAGACCCAGTACTTC. This sequence encodes CASSQDMAGGAETQYF.

This clone was seen a single time. This chain uses TRBV18 with TRBJ2-2; TRBD1 matches 8 bases. Germline loops: CDR1 KGHSH, CDR2 LQKENI. This CDR3 region has 15 residues. V lost 5 bases to trimming and J lost 6 bases; unmatched junction nucleotides: 8. The CDR3 protein is CASSTQGAEAGELFF. DNA of the CDR3: TGTGCCAGCTCAACGCAGGGGGCGGAGGCCGGGGAGCTGTTTTTT.

In its sample, this clone was seen once. The gene calls are TRBV7-3 and TRBJ2-3; D may be TRBD2 (7 bases). The CDR3 has 14 amino acids. In germline, CDR1 is SGHTA, CDR2 FQGTGA. The ends were cut back, 8 bases at V and 5 bases at J, with 17 bases in the middle. Written as DNA, the CDR3 is TGTGCCAGCTCCCACGGGGGGCCTGGAGATACGCAGTATTTT. Encoded protein: CASSHGGPGDTQYF.